The clone carrying this T cell receptor beta chain has a handful of counts. Its cognate antigen is unknown. Primers used in a second PCR of roughly 6 to 12 cycles were a sample-barcoded 5' primer and a J-beta primer mix. A template-switch adaptor containing 12 random nucleotides labeled each cDNA molecule. All samples gave at least 2.5 million CDR3-containing paired-end reads. TCRdb reprocessed the 5' RACE reads via MiXCR and lists one record per CDR3 protein. Of roughly 1.9 million distinct CDR3 sequences in the sample, about two fifths were seen once. This sample was taken from a study of blood T cells in healthy people across ages. Notes on the study in general: Calculation of diversity from one million T cells yielded estimates considered to be underestimates.

Germline V gene data show CDR1 as MNHNY and CDR2 as SVGAGI (reference sequence). Trimming cost V 2 bases and J 6 bases; bases outside gene matches: 6. The CDR3 loop spans 15 amino acids. This receptor was obtained from a human donor in good health. J is TRBJ1-5 and V is TRBV6-6; TRBD1 agrees at 8 bases. Sequencing was carried out using blood. This CDR3 reads CASSYNDRGFQPQHF. CDR3 coding DNA: TGTGCCAGCAGTTACAACGACAGGGGATTTCAGCCCCAGCATTTT.